This is a list of T cell receptor beta chains from one sample in a study of OX40 agonist ivuxolimab in advanced cancers. Measured with immunoSEQ multiplex PCR; TCRdb has only the in-frame clones, and not every one. The table has tens of thousands of clones, roughly 87% seen once; the top ten hold 0.33%. Sequences were derived from CD4+ or CD8+ T cells sorted from blood, sampled in a trial of the OX40 agonist ivuxolimab. All receptors come from an adult with an advanced solid tumor such as melanoma, head and neck, liver or kidney cancer. CDR3s include the opening cysteine and the closing phenylalanine or tryptophan. Clone size is not always given. Where it is, it says once, few, many or a class for expanded clones.

TRBJ1-5 | TRBV21-1 | - | CATTGERGNQPQHF
TRBJ2-7 | TRBV28 | - | CASSSNSGHEQYF
TRBJ1-1 | TRBV12-5 | once | CASGLRTGGGKNTEAFF
TRBJ1-6 | TRBV2 | once | CASVRTGPIYNSPLHF
TRBJ1-2 | TRBV7-9 | - | CASSLDAADGYTF
TRBJ2-1 | TRBV7-7 | - | CASSLDLGPSTSYNEQFF
TRBJ1-1 | TRBV19 | - | CASSSFEGSEAFF
TRBJ1-4 | TRBV7-4 | once | CASSLPKGTGNEKLFF
TRBJ2-1 | TRBV7-7 | - | CASSLSTGNNEQFF
TRBJ1-1 | TRBV25-1 | - | CASSETRTVNTEAFF
TRBJ2-7 | TRBV6-6 | few | CASRSDSYYEQYF
TRBJ2-2 | TRBV2 | few | CASTLRGQVTGELFF
TRBJ1-1 | TRBV10-2 | - | CASSGTGRNTEAFF
TRBJ2-2 | TRBV2 | - | CASSESQPGTGELFF
TRBJ2-5 | TRBV27 | - | CASSLRDKGGETQYF
TRBJ2-7 | TRBV6-8 | - | CASRDASYEQYF
TRBJ1-1 | TRBV5-6 | - | CASSQGALILEAFF
TRBJ1-1 | TRBV29-1 | - | CSVDRQQDTEAFF
TRBJ1-5 | TRBV30 | few | CAWSIKSNQPQHF
TRBJ1-1 | TRBV5-1 | - | CASSSYPGTTEAFF
TRBJ2-1 | TRBV19 | - | CASSMTSGGEQFF
TRBJ1-4 | TRBV27 | - | CASSAEATRAVGLNEKLFF
TRBJ2-6 | TRBV19 | - | CASSLGTGYSGANVLTF
TRBJ1-3 | TRBV18 | - | CASSPQPGVSSGNTIYF
TRBJ2-6 | TRBV6-1 | - | CASSESSGANVLTF
TRBJ1-4 | TRBV10-3 | - | CAISESRGGNEKLFF
TRBJ1-2 | TRBV4-1 | - | CASSQDQRYTF
TRBJ1-4 | TRBV19 | - | CASSIQAAENEKLFF
TRBJ1-1 | TRBV5-1 | - | CASSLGGDTEAFF
TRBJ2-1 | TRBV5-6 | - | CASSLLTYNEQFF
TRBJ2-1 | TRBV4-1 | - | CASSHFGRAKYNEQFF
TRBJ1-3 | TRBV4-3 | - | CASSQSDRGSGGNTIYF
TRBJ1-1 | TRBV18 | - | CASSPRSGVYNTEAFF
TRBJ2-3 | TRBV11-3 | - | CASSLIPGATTDTQYF
TRBJ1-2 | TRBV7-2 | - | CASSFGGAGYGYTF
TRBJ1-5 | TRBV28 | - | CASSLLRGEHNQPQHF
TRBJ2-7 | TRBV4-2 | few | CASSQDLGRGGEQYF
TRBJ1-1 | TRBV6-6 | - | CASSTTGTEAFF
TRBJ2-7 | TRBV4-2 | once | CASSHPGQGGSLHSYEQYF
TRBJ2-2 | TRBV5-4 | - | CASSYGTGIVTGELFF
TRBJ1-2 | TRBV30 | - | CAWSPTNYGYTF
TRBJ1-1 | TRBV5-1 | - | CASSSTGGISEAFF
TRBJ2-4 | TRBV10-3 | - | CATVPGGLAKNIQYF
TRBJ2-6 | TRBV5-4 | - | CASSGRDRENSGANVLTF
TRBJ2-1 | TRBV7-2 | - | CASSSSWRGGVDNEQFF
TRBJ1-5 | TRBV28 | - | CASSLNIFDNQPQHF
TRBJ2-3 | TRBV6-1 | - | CASSDWGRGLTDTQYF
TRBJ1-5 | TRBV19 | - | CASNPDRRSNQPQHF
TRBJ2-7 | TRBV7-3 | once | CASSLSMVTSSYEQYF
TRBJ1-1 | TRBV4-3 | - | CASSQDPRDTEAFF
TRBJ2-1 | TRBV7-2 | - | CASSSQGAIYNEQFF
TRBJ1-2 | TRBV6-6 | - | CASSQGGRANYGYTF
TRBJ2-3 | TRBV7-2 | - | CASSLMSSGRADTQYF
TRBJ2-3 | TRBV5-1 | - | CASSLGTSGNTDTQYF
TRBJ2-1 | TRBV7-9 | - | CASSSLLREQFF
TRBJ1-2 | TRBV27 | - | CASSPDPTGFYGYTF
TRBJ1-5 | TRBV6-5 | - | CASSSQVGPQHF
TRBJ2-7 | TRBV2 | - | CASSELGGRDHEQYF
TRBJ2-1 | TRBV19 | - | CASRAQGPNEQFF